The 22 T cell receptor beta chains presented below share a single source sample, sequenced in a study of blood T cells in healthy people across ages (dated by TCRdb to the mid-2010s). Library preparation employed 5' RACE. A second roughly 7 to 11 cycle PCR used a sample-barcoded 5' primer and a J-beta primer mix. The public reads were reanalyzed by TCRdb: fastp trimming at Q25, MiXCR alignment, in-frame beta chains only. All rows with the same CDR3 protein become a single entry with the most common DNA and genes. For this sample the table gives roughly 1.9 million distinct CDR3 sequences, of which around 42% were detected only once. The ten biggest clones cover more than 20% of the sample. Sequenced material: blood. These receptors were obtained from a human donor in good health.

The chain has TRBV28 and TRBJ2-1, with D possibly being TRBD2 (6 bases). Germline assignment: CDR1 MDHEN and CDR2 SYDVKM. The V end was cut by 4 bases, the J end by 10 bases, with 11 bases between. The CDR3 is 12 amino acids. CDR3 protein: CASSSGTFEQFF. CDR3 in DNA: TGTGCCAGCAGTTCCGGGACTTTCGAGCAGTTCTTC.

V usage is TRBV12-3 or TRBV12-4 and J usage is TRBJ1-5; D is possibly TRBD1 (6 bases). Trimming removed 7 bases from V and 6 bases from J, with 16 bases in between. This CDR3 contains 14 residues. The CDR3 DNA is TGTGCCAGCACAACCAGGGGTTCGGGTCAGCCCCAGCATTTT. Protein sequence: CASTTRGSGQPQHF.

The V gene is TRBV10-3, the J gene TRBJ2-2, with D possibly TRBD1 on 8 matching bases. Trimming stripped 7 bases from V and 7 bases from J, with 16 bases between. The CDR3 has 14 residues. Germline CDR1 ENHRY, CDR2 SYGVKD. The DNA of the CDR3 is TGTGCCATCAACGGACAGGGAGGGAACGGGGAGCTGTTTTTT. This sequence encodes CAINGQGGNGELFF.

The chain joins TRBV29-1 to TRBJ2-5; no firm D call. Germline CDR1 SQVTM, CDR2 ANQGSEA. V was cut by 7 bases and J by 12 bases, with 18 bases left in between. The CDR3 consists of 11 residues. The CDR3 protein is CSANLGDGEYF. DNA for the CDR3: TGCAGCGCTAATCTCGGTGATGGGGAGTACTTC.

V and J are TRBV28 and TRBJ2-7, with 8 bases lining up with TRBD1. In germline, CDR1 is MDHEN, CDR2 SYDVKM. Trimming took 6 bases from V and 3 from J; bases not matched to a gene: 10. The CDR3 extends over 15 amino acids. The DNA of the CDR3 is TGTGCCAGCAGCATTGAGACAGGGGCGTTCTACGAGCAGTACTTC. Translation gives CASSIETGAFYEQYF.

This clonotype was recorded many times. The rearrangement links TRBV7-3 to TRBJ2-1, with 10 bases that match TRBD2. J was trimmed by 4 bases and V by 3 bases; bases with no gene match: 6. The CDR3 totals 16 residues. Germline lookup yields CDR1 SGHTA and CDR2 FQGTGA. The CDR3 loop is CASSFLSGGAYNEQFF. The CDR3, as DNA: TGTGCCAGCAGCTTCCTAAGCGGGGGGGCGTACAATGAGCAGTTCTTC.

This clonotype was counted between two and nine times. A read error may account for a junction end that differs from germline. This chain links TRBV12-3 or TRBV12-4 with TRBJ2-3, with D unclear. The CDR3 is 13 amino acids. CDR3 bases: TGTGCCAGCTCCAGTGCGAGAGCAGATACGCAATATTTT. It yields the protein CASSSARADTQYF.

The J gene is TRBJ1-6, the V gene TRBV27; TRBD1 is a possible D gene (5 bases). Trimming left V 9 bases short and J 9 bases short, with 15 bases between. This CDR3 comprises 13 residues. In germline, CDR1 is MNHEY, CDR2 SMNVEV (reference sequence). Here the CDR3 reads CASSRDVASPLHF. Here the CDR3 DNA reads TGTGCCAGTTCCCGGGACGTTGCTTCACCCCTCCACTTT.

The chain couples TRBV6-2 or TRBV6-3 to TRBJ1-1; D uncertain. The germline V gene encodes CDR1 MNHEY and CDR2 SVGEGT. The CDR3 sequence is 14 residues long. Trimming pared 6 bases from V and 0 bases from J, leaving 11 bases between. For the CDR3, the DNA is TGTGCCAGCAGACGCTCATTTATGAACACTGAAGCTTTCTTT. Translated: CASRRSFMNTEAFF.

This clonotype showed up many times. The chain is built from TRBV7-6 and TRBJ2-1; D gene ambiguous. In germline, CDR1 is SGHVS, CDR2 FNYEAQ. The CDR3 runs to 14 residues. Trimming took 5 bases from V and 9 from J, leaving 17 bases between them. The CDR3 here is CASSPQLEASEQFF. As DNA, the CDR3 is TGTGCCAGCAGCCCGCAATTGGAAGCGTCTGAGCAGTTCTTC.

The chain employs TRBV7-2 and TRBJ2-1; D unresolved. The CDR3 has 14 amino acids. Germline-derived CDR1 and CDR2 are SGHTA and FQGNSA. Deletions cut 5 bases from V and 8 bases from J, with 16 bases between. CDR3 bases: TGTGCCAGCAGCCCGAGTGACTGGTCGGATGAGCAGTTCTTC. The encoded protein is CASSPSDWSDEQFF.

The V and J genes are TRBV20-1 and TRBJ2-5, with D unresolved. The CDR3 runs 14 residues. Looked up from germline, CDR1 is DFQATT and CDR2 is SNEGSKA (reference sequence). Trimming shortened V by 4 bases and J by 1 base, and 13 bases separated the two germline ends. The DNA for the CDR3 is TGCAGTGCTAACCAAATACCTAGCCAAGAGACCCAGTACTTC. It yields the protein CSANQIPSQETQYF.

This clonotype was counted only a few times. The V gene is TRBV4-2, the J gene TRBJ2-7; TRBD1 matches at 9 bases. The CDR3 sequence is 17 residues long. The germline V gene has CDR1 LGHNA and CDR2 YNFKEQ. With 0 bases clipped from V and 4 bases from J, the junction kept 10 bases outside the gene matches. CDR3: CASSQEKSGTGWYEQYF. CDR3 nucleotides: TGTGCCAGCAGCCAAGAAAAGTCCGGGACAGGGTGGTACGAGCAGTACTTC.

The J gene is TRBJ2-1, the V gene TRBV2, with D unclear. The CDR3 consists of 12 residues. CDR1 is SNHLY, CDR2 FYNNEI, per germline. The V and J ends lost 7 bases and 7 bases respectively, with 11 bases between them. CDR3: CASNPDKNEQFF. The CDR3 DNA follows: TGTGCCAGCAACCCAGACAAGAATGAGCAGTTCTTC.

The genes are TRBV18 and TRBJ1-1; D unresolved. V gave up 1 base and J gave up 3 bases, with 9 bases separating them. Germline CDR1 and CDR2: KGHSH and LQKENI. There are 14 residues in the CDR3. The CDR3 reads CASSPRQIDTEAFF. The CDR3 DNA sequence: TGTGCCAGCTCACCACGGCAGATAGACACTGAAGCTTTCTTT.

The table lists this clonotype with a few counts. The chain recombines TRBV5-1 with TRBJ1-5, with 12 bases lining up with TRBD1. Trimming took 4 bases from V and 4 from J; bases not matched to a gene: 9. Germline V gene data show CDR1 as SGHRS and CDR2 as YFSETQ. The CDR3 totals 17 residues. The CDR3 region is CASSPGTGGTVNQPQHF. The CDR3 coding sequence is TGCGCCAGCAGCCCAGGGACAGGGGGCACGGTAAATCAGCCCCAGCATTTT.

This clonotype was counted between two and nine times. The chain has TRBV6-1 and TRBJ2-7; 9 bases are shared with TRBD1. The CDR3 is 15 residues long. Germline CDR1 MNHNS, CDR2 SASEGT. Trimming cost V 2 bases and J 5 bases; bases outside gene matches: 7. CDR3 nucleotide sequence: TGTGCCAGCAGTGAAATGGCGGGACAGGGCCACGAGCAGTACTTC. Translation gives CASSEMAGQGHEQYF.

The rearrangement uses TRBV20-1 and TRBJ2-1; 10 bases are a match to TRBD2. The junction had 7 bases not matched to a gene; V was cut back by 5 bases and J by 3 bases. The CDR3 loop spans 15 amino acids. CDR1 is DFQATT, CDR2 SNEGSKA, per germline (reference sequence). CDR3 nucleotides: TGCAGTGCTCAAGGACTAGCGGAAAACTACAATGAGCAGTTCTTC. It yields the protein CSAQGLAENYNEQFF.

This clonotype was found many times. In DNA, the CDR3 is TGTGCCAGCAGTTTATCGATGGGGAACATTCAGTACTTC. Translation gives CASSLSMGNIQYF. This chain connects TRBV27 to TRBJ2-4, with D unresolved. Trimming left V 0 bases short and J 7 bases short, with 7 bases between. The CDR3 consists of 13 residues. CDR1 and CDR2 from the germline V gene are MNHEY and SMNVEV (reference sequence).

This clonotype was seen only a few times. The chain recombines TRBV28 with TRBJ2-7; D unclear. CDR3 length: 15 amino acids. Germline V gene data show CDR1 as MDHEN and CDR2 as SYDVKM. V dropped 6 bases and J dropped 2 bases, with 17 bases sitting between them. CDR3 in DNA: TGTGCCAGCAGGGCCTCTTCCGCGGCCACCTACGAGCAGTACTTC. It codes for CASRASSAATYEQYF.

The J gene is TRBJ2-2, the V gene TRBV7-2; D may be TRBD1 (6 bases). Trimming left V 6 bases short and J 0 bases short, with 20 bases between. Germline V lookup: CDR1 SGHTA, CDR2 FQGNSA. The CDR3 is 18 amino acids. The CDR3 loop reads CASRDRTAVSANTGELFF. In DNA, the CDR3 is TGTGCCAGCAGGGATAGGACAGCTGTAAGCGCGAACACCGGGGAGCTGTTTTTT. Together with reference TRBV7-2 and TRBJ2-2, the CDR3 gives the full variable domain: GAGVSQSPSNKVTEKGKDVELRCDPISGHTALYWYRQSLGQGLEFLIYFQGNSAPDKSGLPSDRFSAERTGGSVSTLTIQRTQQEDSAVYLCASRDRTAVSANTGELFFGEGSRLTVL.

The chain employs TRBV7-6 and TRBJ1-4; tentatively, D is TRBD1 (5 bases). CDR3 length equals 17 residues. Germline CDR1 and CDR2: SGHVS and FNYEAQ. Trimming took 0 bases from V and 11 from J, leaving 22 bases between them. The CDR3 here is CASSLARTGAPNVKLFF. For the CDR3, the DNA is TGTGCCAGCAGCTTAGCGCGCACAGGCGCGCCTAATGTGAAACTGTTTTTT.